This T cell receptor beta chain was sequenced during a study of T cells in Graves' hyperthyroidism and ophthalmopathy (dated by TCRdb to 2018 to 2020). Some background on the complete study: Peripheral blood was sampled at the time of initial diagnosis, prior to any treatment. To identify distinguishing TCR V-J signatures, a discovery cohort of 90 to 100 patients was used, comprising 40 to 45 with Graves' ophthalmopathy and under 60 with stable Graves' hyperthyroidism. The roughly 90 discovery patients were divided at random into training and test sets in a 7:3 ratio. Prospective prediction of ophthalmopathy was tested in an independent validation cohort consisting of 18 to 20 hyperthyroidism patients and some 15 patients who later progressed to ophthalmopathy. Once sampling was done, hyperthyroidism patients were given methimazole at a starting dose of 30 mg daily, whereas ophthalmopathy patients were given high-dose intravenous methylprednisolone. Thyroid tissue and blood T-cell repertoires from six Graves' hyperthyroidism patients were also compared in the study. According to the paper, TCR Vbeta CDR3 sequencing was carried out on 135 peripheral blood samples, which came from fewer than 50 ophthalmopathy, roughly 75 hyperthyroidism and approximately 17 progressor patients.

The cysteine opens and the phenylalanine closes a CDR3 of 17 amino acids. Only the CDR3 region is kept as DNA, spanning 51 bases read in frame from base 1. CDR1 and CDR2 are read off the germline V gene (reference sequence) as DFQATT and SNEGSKA. Trimming removed 5 bases from V and 0 bases from J; the gene matches leave 14 bases unexplained. Study-level results and caveats: In validation, the model predicted progression to ophthalmopathy a median of 6.5 months before onset, with over 60% sensitivity and 72.22% specificity. Most expanded thyroid clonotypes (frequency above 0.001) were also found in blood, which suggests that blood repertoires may mirror thyroid immune responses. Sample size was not statistically predetermined, and investigators were not blinded to group allocation. In cross-validation, a model built on a 13 V-J signature told ophthalmopathy apart from stable hyperthyroidism with 85% to 90% sensitivity and roughly 81% specificity, and in testing the same model reached 80%/75%.

A patient counted as having stable Graves' hyperthyroidism if no progression to ophthalmopathy occurred over 18 months of follow-up. Hyperthyroidism patients were newly diagnosed, had a disease duration of under 2 months, and were aged 18 to 65 years. Exclusion was applied to patients with uncontrolled infections, other autoimmune diseases, pregnancy or lactation. Diagnoses were established on the basis of clinical symptoms, serum thyroxine and TRAb, thyroid ultrasound, and orbital computed tomography. PBMCs were isolated from 7.5 to 10 ml of fresh peripheral blood by Ficoll-Paque density gradient centrifugation. Total RNA was extracted with Trizol reagent, and quality was checked on an Agilent 2100 Bioanalyzer. TCR beta CDR3 regions were amplified from RNA transcripts. The TCR CDR3 was subjected to a first round of RT-PCR using the HTBI primer set and the Qiagen OneStep RT-PCR kit. Libraries were constructed in a second round of multiplex PCR, after which size selection and purification were performed. The libraries were sequenced on an Illumina HiSeq2000 using paired-end 100 bp reads. As for the authors' bioinformatics: Raw data were processed with SOAPnuke, discarding reads with adapters, uncalled bases, mean Phred below 15, or no exact constant-primer or identifier match. High-quality paired reads were merged with COPE v1.2.5, and unique nucleotide sequences were defined as clonotypes. MiTCR v1.1 was used to align the clonotypes against IMGT TRBV, TRBD and TRBJ reference segments. Only V-J combinations with frequency above 0.0001, covering about 99% of repertoires, were analysed. The TCS score was defined as F50 (clonal expansion) divided by E x V (chaos), with BLOSUM62-based TCRdist calculated between CDR3 peptides within each V-J. Welch's t-statistics and random forest reduced around 520 V-J features to roughly 13, which were used in a naive Bayes classifier (R e1071). TCRdb reworked the public reads: Q25 trimming with fastp, MiXCR clone assembly, productive beta chains retained. Entries that share a CDR3 protein sequence are merged under the most common genes and DNA. The V and J calls were determined by TCRdb, not by the authors. The sample contains around 560,000 distinct CDR3 sequences, over 15% of them found a single time. The ten largest make up around 19% of the sample.

Comment on this clonotype: Its antigen is unknown. Per-base quality was not reported, and no clone a single base away is much larger than it.

The chain joins TRBV20-1 to TRBJ1-1; a stretch of 8 junction bases matches TRBD1. This clonotype was sampled from a woman younger than 35 with Graves' hyperthyroidism. Sequenced material: blood. Here is the DNA: TGCAGTGCTCGCGATACCGGGACAGGCACAATGAACACTGAAGCTTTCTTT. Its translation is CSARDTGTGTMNTEAFF.